Below, 25 T cell receptor beta chains from the same sample are listed, as sequenced in a study of blood T cell repertoires in COVID-19. The data were produced by immunoSEQ multiplex PCR, yet TCRdb's version contains in-frame clones alone and is incomplete. Of some 140,000 clones in the sample, 91% are singletons; the top ten hold over 0.45%. Material for sequencing was peripheral blood. These receptors came from a man aged 50-59 years with acute or convalescent COVID-19.

This chain connects TRBV6-5 to TRBJ1-4, with TRBD1 matching 10 bases. Germline V gives CDR1 MNHEY, CDR2 SVGAGI. Trimming took 6 bases from V and 5 from J; bases not matched to a gene: 3. The length of the CDR3 is 14 residues. This chain's CDR3 is CASRRTGGNEKLFF. The DNA for the CDR3 is TGTGCCAGCAGACGGACAGGGGGAAATGAAAAACTGTTTTTT.

The rearrangement joins TRBV5-1 to TRBJ1-2; the match to TRBD1 covers 7 bases. The CDR3 totals 16 residues. J was trimmed by 0 bases and V by 5 bases; bases with no gene match: 10. Germline V gene data show CDR1 as SGHRS and CDR2 as YFSETQ. The CDR3 spells CASSPGQAVANYGYTF. The CDR3 region has the DNA TGCGCCAGCAGTCCCGGACAGGCGGTGGCTAACTATGGCTACACCTTC.

CDR3 sequence (DNA): TGTGCCGCTCGGGGAGATAGCAATCAGCCCCAGCATTTT. It codes for CAARGDSNQPQHF. The chain recombines TRBV6-5 with TRBJ1-5; D ambiguous. This CDR3 has 13 residues. Germline-derived CDR1 and CDR2 are MNHEY and SVGAGI. Trimming left V 11 bases short and J 0 bases short, with 11 bases between.

The rearrangement links TRBV7-2 to TRBJ1-1; TRBD1 matches at 8 bases. This CDR3 region has 13 residues. V shed 4 bases and J 10 bases; nucleotides not matched to a gene: 8. Germline V gives CDR1 SGHTA, CDR2 FQGNSA. CDR3 sequence: CASSSHQGAPAFF. CDR3 in DNA: TGTGCCAGCAGCTCCCACCAGGGGGCCCCAGCTTTCTTT. Based on the CDR3 plus reference TRBV7-2 and TRBJ1-1, the full variable domain is GAGVSQSPSNKVTEKGKDVELRCDPISGHTALYWYRQSLGQGLEFLIYFQGNSAPDKSGLPSDRFSAERTGGSVSTLTIQRTQQEDSAVYLCASSSHQGAPAFFGQGTRLTVV.

The V and J genes are TRBV14 and TRBJ2-5, with 9 bases fitting TRBD1. Germline trimming cut 4 bases from V and 1 base from J; bases unmatched to any gene: 7. Germline loops: CDR1 SGHDN, CDR2 FVKESK. The CDR3 loop spans 16 amino acids. The CDR3 DNA reads as TGTGCCAGCAGCCCCTGGACAGGGGCTCTCCAAGAGACCCAGTACTTC. Residues: CASSPWTGALQETQYF.

Here the CDR3 DNA reads TGTGCCAGTAGAGGTCCGGGGACCTACGAGCAGTACTTC. Translated, it gives CASRGPGTYEQYF. The genes are TRBV19 and TRBJ2-7, with D maybe TRBD2 (5 bases). The CDR3 length is 13 residues. CDR1 LNHDA and CDR2 SQIVND come from the germline V gene (reference sequence). V lost 6 bases and J lost 2, with 11 bases in between.

The chain couples TRBV9 to TRBJ1-2; TRBD1 might be the D (5 bases). The CDR3 loop spans 12 amino acids. V was trimmed by 8 bases and J by 8 bases, leaving 16 bases between them. Germline CDR1 SGDLS, CDR2 YYNGEE. The CDR3 coding sequence is TGTGCCAGTTGGGGCGGGGTCTTAGGCTACACCTTC. Its protein product is CASWGGVLGYTF.

The chain couples TRBV25-1 to TRBJ1-3; perhaps TRBD1 as D (5 bases). This CDR3 comprises 13 residues. The germline gives CDR1 MGHDK, CDR2 SYGVNS. Trimming took 11 bases from V and 7 from J, leaving 18 bases between them. The CDR3 DNA reads TGTGCCGCAGCAGGGAGTGGAGGGAACACCATATATTTT. Its protein product is CAAAGSGGNTIYF.

The chain links TRBV2 to TRBJ2-1; 7 bases line up with TRBD1. Germline-derived CDR1 and CDR2 are SNHLY and FYNNEI. The CDR3 runs 15 residues. The junction had 6 bases not matched to a gene; V was cut back by 6 bases and J by 1 base. The chain's CDR3 is CASRYPGQSYNEQFF. In nucleotides, the CDR3 is TGTGCCAGCAGATATCCGGGACAGTCCTACAATGAGCAGTTCTTC.

The J gene is TRBJ2-5, the V gene TRBV11-2; D call uncertain. Per the germline V gene, CDR1 is SGHAT and CDR2 is FQNNGV. CDR3 length: 14 residues. V lost 1 base, J lost 4 bases, and 10 bases lay in between. The DNA of the CDR3 is TGTGCCAGCAGCTTAGTCCGTTCTCCAGAGACCCAGTACTTC. Its protein product is CASSLVRSPETQYF.

The chain uses TRBV3-1 (or the pseudogene TRBV3-2) and TRBJ1-2, with 10 bases matching TRBD1. The germline V gene has CDR1 LGHDT and CDR2 YNNKEL (reference sequence). The CDR3 covers 14 residues. Trimming cost V 4 bases and J 3 bases; bases outside gene matches: 2. CDR3 protein: CASSPGQGDYGYTF. The DNA of the CDR3 is TGTGCCAGCAGCCCAGGACAGGGGGACTATGGCTACACCTTC.

The chain couples TRBV6-5 to TRBJ2-3; tentatively, D is TRBD1 (6 bases). This CDR3 spans 15 amino acids. Trimming took 6 bases from V and 10 from J, leaving 23 bases between them. Per germline, CDR1 MNHEY and CDR2 SVGAGI. The CDR3 sequence is CASRRRDTTAAAQYF. DNA of the CDR3: TGTGCCAGCAGACGCCGGGACACTACGGCCGCTGCGCAGTATTTT.

The J gene is TRBJ1-3, the V gene TRBV28; D is unresolved. The germline gives CDR1 MDHEN, CDR2 SYDVKM. The CDR3 is 17 residues long. Trimming took off 5 bases at V and 2 bases at J, with 19 bases between the two ends. CDR3 sequence: CASSTRSPTAAGNTIYF. The DNA for the CDR3 is TGTGCCAGCAGTACCCGCAGCCCCACGGCGGCTGGAAACACCATATATTTT.

The chain combines TRBV7-3 with TRBJ2-2; perhaps TRBD1 as D (6 bases). The CDR3 loop spans 16 amino acids. Germline values: CDR1 SGHTA, CDR2 FQGTGA. V was cut by 5 bases and J by 6 bases, with 19 bases left in between. Here the CDR3 reads CASSGYTQGKAGELFF. The CDR3 DNA reads as TGTGCCAGCAGCGGTTATACCCAGGGGAAGGCCGGGGAGCTGTTTTTT.

This chain connects TRBV11-2 to TRBJ2-7; 10 bases map to TRBD1. In germline, CDR1 is SGHAT, CDR2 FQNNGV. This CDR3 spans 16 amino acids. Trimming at V came to 6 bases and at J to 7 bases, leaving 15 bases not matched to a gene. CDR3 protein: CASRPFPGTGEREQYF. DNA of the CDR3: TGTGCCAGCAGGCCCTTCCCCGGGACAGGGGAGCGGGAGCAGTACTTC.

This chain links TRBV28 with TRBJ1-2, with 7 positions matching TRBD1. V shed 5 bases, J shed 0 bases, and the junction held 6 bases outside the gene matches. The CDR3 is 15 residues long. Germline V gives CDR1 MDHEN, CDR2 SYDVKM. The DNA of the CDR3 is TGTGCCAGCAGTCAGCAGGGGGTGACTAACTATGGCTACACCTTC. Translation gives CASSQQGVTNYGYTF.

The DNA for the CDR3 is TGTGCCAGCAGCCCGAACGGTGGGGGGGACACTGAAGCTTTCTTT. It encodes CASSPNGGGDTEAFF. The rearrangement joins TRBV7-9 to TRBJ1-1, with D possibly matching TRBD1 (5 bases). The CDR3 loop spans 15 amino acids. CDR1 is SEHNR, CDR2 FQNEAQ, per germline (reference sequence). V was cut by 5 bases and J by 3 bases, with 16 bases left in between.

The genes are TRBV7-8 and TRBJ1-2, with D tentatively TRBD1 (6 bases). CDR3 length: 15 residues. From germline, CDR1 is SGHVS and CDR2 FQNEAQ. V was trimmed by 2 bases and J by 2 bases, leaving 12 bases between them. This CDR3 reads CASSLSGAVNYGYTF. CDR3 coding DNA: TGTGCCAGCAGCTTATCAGGGGCAGTGAACTATGGCTACACCTTC.

This chain connects TRBV4-2 to TRBJ2-2, with D possibly TRBD2 on 5 matching bases. Germline V gene data show CDR1 as LGHNA and CDR2 as YNFKEQ. The length of the CDR3 is 16 residues. The V end was cut by 1 base, the J end by 4 bases, with 13 bases between. The CDR3 nucleotides read TGTGCCAGCAGCCAAGTTCCCGGGGTGCGCACCGGGGAGCTGTTTTTT. Encoded protein: CASSQVPGVRTGELFF.

The CDR3 loop reads CASSLAFTGELFF. CDR3 coding DNA: TGTGCCAGCAGCTTAGCTTTCACCGGGGAGCTGTTTTTT. This sequence joins TRBV11-2 and TRBJ2-2; the D is unclear. The V and J ends lost 1 base and 4 bases respectively, with 4 bases between them. Germline loops: CDR1 SGHAT, CDR2 FQNNGV. The length of the CDR3 is 13 residues.

V is TRBV7-3 and J is TRBJ2-2; tentatively, D is TRBD1 (5 bases). Trimming removed 5 bases at V and 6 bases at J, with 10 bases between. Per the germline V gene, CDR1 is SGHTA and CDR2 is FQGTGA. The CDR3 consists of 13 residues. CDR3 amino acids: CASSPMGPGELFF. DNA for the CDR3: TGTGCCAGCAGCCCGATGGGGCCCGGGGAGCTGTTTTTT.

The rearrangement joins TRBV30 to TRBJ2-1, with TRBD1 identical over 8 bases. CDR3 length: 16 residues. Losses at the gene ends were 2 bases for V and 8 bases for J; bases not matched to a gene: 14. Looked up from germline, CDR1 is GTSNPN and CDR2 is SVGIG (reference sequence). This chain's CDR3 is CAWSWAAGRGPDEQFF. Written as DNA, the CDR3 is TGTGCCTGGAGTTGGGCGGCCGGCAGGGGGCCAGATGAGCAGTTCTTC.

The rearrangement uses TRBV7-9 and TRBJ2-7; 8 bases map to TRBD1. Trimming removed 3 bases from V and 2 bases from J; junction bases left unmatched: 9. The germline gives CDR1 SEHNR, CDR2 FQNEAQ (reference sequence). CDR3 size: 16 residues. The CDR3 coding sequence is TGTGCCAGCAGCTTTGGGGCCGGGACAGGCGCCTACGAGCAGTACTTC. Protein sequence: CASSFGAGTGAYEQYF. Full variable domain (rest looked up from reference TRBV7-9 and TRBJ2-7): DTGVSQNPRHKITKRGQNVTFRCDPISEHNRLYWYRQTLGQGPEFLTYFQNEAQLEKSRLLSDRFSAERPKGSFSTLEIQRTEQGDSAMYLCASSFGAGTGAYEQYFGPGTRLTVT.

The chain couples TRBV19 to TRBJ2-6; D is ambiguous. The CDR3 is 11 residues long. Trimming removed 9 bases at V and 13 bases at J, with 13 bases between. Germline CDR1 and CDR2: LNHDA and SQIVND (reference sequence). CDR3 DNA sequence: TGTGCCAGCCCTGACCCCGGGGTCCTGACTTTC. This encodes CASPDPGVLTF.

The chain has TRBV6-2 or TRBV6-3 and TRBJ2-7; 9 nucleotides align to TRBD1. CDR1 MNHEY and CDR2 SVGEGT come from the germline V gene. The CDR3 spans 15 residues. J gave up 1 base and V 5 bases, and 6 bases lay outside the gene matches. CDR3 region: CASSHWDRDSYEQYV. DNA of the CDR3: TGTGCCAGCAGTCACTGGGACAGGGATTCCTACGAGCAGTACGTC.